This T cell receptor beta chain was retrieved from a study of T cells after somatic rescue of genetic block. V trimming: 1 base; J trimming: 1 base; junction bases outside the gene matches: 0. This CDR3 is built from 16 residues. The V gene's germline CDR1 is SGHDN and CDR2 FVKESK. Generated by immunoSEQ multiplex PCR, the TCRdb table keeps only in-frame clones and is missing some. Altogether more than 65,000 clones are present, roughly 93% being singletons, with the ten largest covering roughly 2.8%. Sequenced: peripheral blood mononuclear cells (PBMCs). This chain joins TRBV14 and TRBJ2-4, with 11 bases matching TRBD2. The TCR was taken from a man between 25 and 39 years old. Here the CDR3 reads CASSQASGGAKNIQYF. The CDR3 coding sequence is TGTGCCAGCAGCCAAGCTAGCGGGGGGGCCAAAAACATTCAGTACTTC.